This T cell receptor (beta chain) is drawn from a study of blood T cell repertoires in COVID-19 (dated by TCRdb to the early 2020s). Turning to the overall study: Samples covering the acute and convalescent phases of COVID-19 were provided by collaborators in the United States, Italy and Spain. The repertoires were released in a freely available public database intended as a resource for research on the immune response to SARS-CoV-2. The dataset comprised deeply sampled blood TCRbeta repertoires from subjects exposed to, actively infected with, or recovered from COVID-19. The material from the prospective study consisted of cDNA or gDNA derived from T cells, B-cell-depleted T cells, or PBMCs. HLA class I and class II types, where available, came from metadata supplied by the sample provider rather than from assay-based typing. Samples came from the ongoing ImmuneRACE study (first 160 participants) plus 1,254 subjects from 6 global collaborators. Sample metadata almost always included a de-identified subject ID, COVID-19 status, age in years and sex. Study-wide findings and limitations: The amount of clinical and demographic metadata varied by source and participant and was provided uncurated.

This clone was found once. Which antigen it targets is not known. Base-call qualities are not available, and no considerably larger clone is one nucleotide away. CDR1 and CDR2 were assigned from the germline V gene as SGHAT and FQNNGV. Relative to germline, V is missing 3 bases and J is missing 8 bases, with 8 bases of the junction outside any gene match. The CDR3 covers 16 residues, taking in both the cysteine and the phenylalanine. This entry keeps only the CDR3 DNA: 48 bases, framed from base 1. The immunoSEQ Assay, a bias-controlled multiplex PCR, was used to amplify TCRbeta CDR3 regions from genomic DNA. Regarding the original processing steps: The number of nucleated cells in each sample was estimated from the amplification of reference gene primers within the assay. Sequence reads were collapsed and filtered to measure the absolute abundance of every unique TCRbeta CDR3 rearrangement. Productive Simpson clonality was computed per sample as the square root of Simpson's diversity index over productive rearrangements. As stored in TCRdb, this immuneACCESS dataset retains in-frame rearrangements with V and J assigned. A fraction of the clones does not appear; measured against another copy, unresolved V genes explain less than half of the discrepancy, and the remainder lacks a known reason. The DNA was the basis for D and trimming; V, J and clone size are from that table. This sample is represented by some 250,000 clones; 70% to 85% of them were singletons. The ten biggest clones cover over 7.5% of the sample.

The collaborating institutions used their own protocols to collect whole blood in K2EDTA tubes. Collaborator samples were shipped for TCRbeta analysis as frozen whole blood, isolated PBMCs, or DNA extracted from either sample type. The V gene is TRBV11-2 and the J gene is TRBJ1-6; 9 central bases correspond to TRBD1. The TCR comes from a woman older than 75 with acute or convalescent COVID-19. The sample consisted of peripheral blood. The DNA is TGTGCCAGCAGCTTCCCCCCGGGACAGGGCCATTCACCCCTCCACTTT. It translates as CASSFPPGQGHSPLHF.